This record looks at one T cell receptor (beta chain) sequence and its context. The antigen is unknown. Study processing details: Out-of-frame sequences were removed, leaving a few million distinct TCRbeta sequences. The table came from immunoSEQ multiplex PCR; TCRdb's copy has only in-frame clones and leaves some out. The V and J calls and the clone size are those of that table, but D and trimming were determined from the DNA. The table has just under 60,000 clones, roughly three quarters seen once. This entry is derived from a study of memory CD4+ T cells and cytomegalovirus serostatus. Looking at the study overall: Healthy Belgian adult donors included roughly ten CMV-positive and around 25 CMV-negative people. Study-wide results and limits: Each of some 67 CMV-associated TCRbeta sequences occurred in one to five individuals.

Single viable CD3+CD4+CD8-CD45RO+ cells were sorted as the memory CD4+ T cells. This sequence originates from an adult in good health and CMV-seronegative. The specimen was memory CD4+ T cells from blood.

The CDR3 DNA reads TGTGCCAGCAGTTCCCAGCGCGGCTACACCTTC. Its translation is CASSSQRGYTF. The chain couples TRBV28 to TRBJ1-2; D remains unclear. V lost 4 bases and J lost 8, with 8 bases in between. The germline V gene has CDR1 MDHEN and CDR2 SYDVKM. The CDR3 length is 11 residues.